The rows below give T cell receptor beta chains drawn from one sample of a study of blood T cells in healthy people across ages. MiXCR, run by TCRdb on the 5' RACE reads, gives a single entry per CDR3 protein. This table holds about 700,000 distinct CDR3 sequences, roughly 32% found once. The sequenced material came from blood. The origin of the receptors is a woman of 80 years or more in good health. CDR3s include the opening cysteine and the closing phenylalanine or tryptophan. Expanded clones are given a class, and other clones once, few, many or no size at all.

CDR3aa | abundance | v_gene
CASNTGVVVYGYTF | many | TRBV6-1
CASRGLRSGNTIYF | few | TRBV27
CASSGTRDRYSNQPQHF | few | TRBV2
CAISGGAYNEQFF | many | TRBV10-3
CSASFGSINQPQHF | many | TRBV20-1
CSARADGEQFF | many | TRBV20-1
CASSLSRNEQFF | many | TRBV7-3
CASATGTRVVDEQYF | many | TRBV5-1
CASSLTRGCEKLFF | - | TRBV7-9
CASSPQGGELFF | many | TRBV7-2
CASSLTSGRRVSEQYF | - | TRBV5-1
CSALGRARSEKLFF | few | TRBV20-1
CASSYSDPTEPISYEQYF | - | TRBV6-5
CASSARLAGETQYF | - | TRBV4-3
CASRTVITEAFF | few | TRBV2
CASSESWGPQETQYF | many | TRBV6-1
CSARPGSTYEQYF | many | TRBV20-1
CASPPSGGYYGYTF | - | TRBV12-3/TRBV12-4
CASSFTESYEQYF | many | TRBV7-9
CASSPYTDTSGGYNEQFF | - | TRBV7-3
CAIGGTGDYGYTF | many | TRBV10-3
CASSFTSFDVYEQYF | many | TRBV7-2
CASSYTMVGGRTEAFF | - | TRBV6-2/TRBV6-3
CASSNISRETNYGYTF | many | TRBV21-1
CASSWRTGPYEQYF | many | TRBV5-1